This entry concerns a single T cell receptor beta chain. The sample originates from a study of blood T cell repertoires in COVID-19. Study information: Sites across the United States, Italy and Spain contributed samples from acute and convalescent COVID-19.

The CDR3 sequence is 13 residues long. Trimming removed 1 base at V and 6 bases at J, with 9 bases between. The germline V gene encodes CDR1 MGHDK and CDR2 SYGVNS. Participant age was roughly 18 to 100 years, and participants resided in about two dozen US areas. Cohorts were based on clinical histories the participants reported. Repertoires were generated with immunoSEQ multiplex PCR, while TCRdb's copy carries only in-frame clones and drops some. The profile shows some 300,000 clones, more than 70% of them singletons. Sequenced: PBMCs or T cells enriched from blood (not recorded which). This receptor was identified in a woman aged 60-75 years in a cohort exposed to, infected with or recovered from COVID-19 (not recorded which). The rearrangement uses TRBV25-1 and TRBJ1-2; the D is unclear. The CDR3 bases are TGTGCCAGCAGTGAATGGGGAGAGGATGGCTACACCTTC. Amino acids: CASSEWGEDGYTF.